This T cell receptor beta chain was documented in a study of CD8 T cells in Susac syndrome. Whole-study findings and limits: As the study acknowledged, the number of individuals in its TCR sequencing and HLA analysis was relatively small.

Random hexamers were used to reverse transcribe the RNA input (roughly 0.5 to 1 ug). TCRdb reprocessed the immunoSEQ multiplex PCR reads with MiXCR, giving one entry per CDR3 protein. The sample lists more than 250,000 distinct CDR3 sequences, under 95% occurring once. J gave up 6 bases and V 9 bases, and 11 bases lay outside the gene matches. The CDR3 has 14 amino acids. Germline CDR1 is MGHDK and CDR2 is SYGVNS. A remark on this clonotype: The target antigen is unknown.

Peripheral blood CD8+ and CD4+ T cells were profiled by TCR beta sequencing. TEMRA cells were enriched by FACS, and CD4+ and CD8+ T cells were negatively isolated. The J gene is TRBJ2-1, the V gene TRBV25-1, with 7 bases that match TRBD2. The sequenced sample was CD4+ T cells from PBMCs. The receptor was derived from a human donor with multiple sclerosis. CDR3 region: CASGQTSRSNEQFF. The CDR3 coding sequence is TGTGCCAGTGGGCAGACTAGCCGATCCAATGAGCAGTTCTTC.